This is a list of T cell receptor beta chains from one sample in a study of T cell responses to AZD1222 COVID-19 vaccine. Using immunoSEQ multiplex PCR, the repertoire was profiled, and TCRdb retains in-frame clones only, with some absent. In the table there are more than 100,000 clones, 92% of which are singletons. The sample in question was peripheral blood, obtained on day 0 of AZD1222 vaccination. Receptors originate from an adult in good health. Both conserved end residues are trimmed from each CDR3. The D gene is left open where the match is weak. Where a row states a size, it is once, few, many or the class of an expanded clone; other rows omit it.

D gene,clone size,V gene,CDR3 protein
NA,NA,TRBV4-3,ASSPEFSAGRNSPLH
TRBD1,NA,TRBV14,ASSQGLDRGKTQY
NA,NA,TRBV6-5,ASTQGLYGYT
TRBD2,NA,TRBV19,ASSMVAGTYNEQF
NA,NA,TRBV5-1,ASSNGETEAF
TRBD2,NA,TRBV7-2,ASSLEVLAGNRPGELF
TRBD1,NA,TRBV30,AWKLGTGNTGELF
TRBD1,NA,TRBV9,ASSPGTGSGELF
NA,NA,TRBV21-1,ASSNRGQAGADTQY
TRBD2,NA,TRBV6-2/TRBV6-3,ASSLAGPTEQY
TRBD2,once,TRBV4-3,ASSQDDRRTSGAREQF
TRBD1,NA,TRBV2,ASSLGQFYEQY
NA,NA,TRBV6-6,ASSYRTGTQGQPQH
NA,NA,TRBV6-5,ASSYGGQWNGYT
TRBD1,NA,TRBV19,ASTGQGGIEAF
NA,NA,TRBV6-2/TRBV6-3,ASSLRSDEKLF
NA,once,TRBV4-3,ASSQVAGSYEQY
TRBD1,once,TRBV6-4,ASSETGGAGTDTQY
NA,NA,TRBV4-3,ASSHADRTNTEAF
NA,NA,TRBV7-2,ASLQGPMGVRELF
TRBD2,NA,TRBV11-2,ASSAPGLEFSEQY
NA,NA,TRBV24-1,ATSDPRKANQPQH
NA,NA,TRBV30,AWSPQAANEKLF
NA,NA,TRBV7-2,ASSLGGGIDYGYT
TRBD1,once,TRBV4-1,ASSQSWGTGKMGGYT
TRBD2,NA,TRBV6-5,ASSSAGVRYEQY
TRBD2,once,TRBV27,ASSLSPSGETQY
TRBD2,NA,TRBV5-6,ASSFNGLAGDEQY
NA,once,TRBV28,ASRDGNSPLH
NA,NA,TRBV7-9,ASRLDLTDTYEQY
NA,NA,TRBV10-1,ASSMTGSTEAF
NA,NA,TRBV7-2,ASSRGPTYEQY
NA,NA,TRBV7-9,ASSGGVNEQF
NA,NA,TRBV28,ASSQVGAPNEKLF
NA,NA,TRBV4-3,ASSQDVGDYNEQF
NA,NA,TRBV6-2/TRBV6-3,ASSLPTSRADSETQY
TRBD2,NA,TRBV4-1,ASSQEAGGPDEQF
TRBD1,NA,TRBV4-1,ASSQEGTGPETQY
NA,few,TRBV4-3,ASSQKTPDSAYGYT
TRBD1,NA,TRBV7-2,ASSQSGQDNQPQH
NA,NA,TRBV6-6,ASRPQGEVYNEQF
TRBD1,few,TRBV19,ASSTGQGAIVETQY
NA,NA,TRBV2,ASSGGGGFTDTQY
NA,NA,TRBV5-1,ASSLLPPTALPGEGTGELF
TRBD1,NA,TRBV5-4,ASSADRVDGYT
TRBD2,NA,TRBV7-9,ASSSGTSVTSHSYNEQF
NA,NA,TRBV6-6,ASSDRGGVLEPQH
NA,NA,TRBV4-1,ASSQEDGNQPQH
NA,NA,TRBV28,ASSPGWGAPNTEAF
NA,NA,TRBV4-1,ASSPSPIAGELF
TRBD2,NA,TRBV13,ASSLVAGGDTQY